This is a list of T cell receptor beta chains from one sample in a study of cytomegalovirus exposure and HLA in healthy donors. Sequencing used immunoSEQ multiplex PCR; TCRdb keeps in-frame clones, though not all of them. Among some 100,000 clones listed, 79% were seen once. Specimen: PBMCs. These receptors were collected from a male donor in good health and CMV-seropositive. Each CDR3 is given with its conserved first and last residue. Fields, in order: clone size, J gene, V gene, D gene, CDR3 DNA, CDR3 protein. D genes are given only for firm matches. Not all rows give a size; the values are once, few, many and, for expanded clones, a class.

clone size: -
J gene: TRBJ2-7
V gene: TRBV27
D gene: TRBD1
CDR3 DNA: TGTGCCAGCGGCAGGACAGGGGTTCCCGAGCAGTACTTC
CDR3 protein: CASGRTGVPEQYF

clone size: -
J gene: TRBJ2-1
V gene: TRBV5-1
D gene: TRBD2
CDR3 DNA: TGCGCCAGCCGACCCCTTAGCGGGGTATCACCCTACAATGAGCAGTTCTTC
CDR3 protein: CASRPLSGVSPYNEQFF

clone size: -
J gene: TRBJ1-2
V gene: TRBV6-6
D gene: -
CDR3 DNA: TGTGCCAGCAGTACTTCCTATGGCTACACCTTC
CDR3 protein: CASSTSYGYTF

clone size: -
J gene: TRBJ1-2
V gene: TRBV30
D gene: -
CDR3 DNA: TGTGCCTGGAGTGTCTCTCTTGGGGAGGGCGATGGCTACACCTTC
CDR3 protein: CAWSVSLGEGDGYTF

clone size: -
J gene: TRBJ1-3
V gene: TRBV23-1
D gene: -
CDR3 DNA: TGCGCCAGCAGTCCCCCCCATCCTGGAAACACCATATATTTT
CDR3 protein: CASSPPHPGNTIYF

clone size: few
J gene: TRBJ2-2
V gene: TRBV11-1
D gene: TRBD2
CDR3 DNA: TGTGCCAGCAGCCTTGGGCTCAGCGGGGGGGCCGGGGAGCTGTTTTTT
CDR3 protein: CASSLGLSGGAGELFF

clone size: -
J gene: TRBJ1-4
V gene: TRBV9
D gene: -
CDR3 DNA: TGTGCCAGCAGCGTAGGTTCCCTCGGGGGTGGTAATGAAAAACTGTTTTTT
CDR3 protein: CASSVGSLGGGNEKLFF

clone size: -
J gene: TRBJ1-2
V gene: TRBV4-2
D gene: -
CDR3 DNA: TGTGCCAGCAGCCAAGAGCCGGACAAACTGGGTAGCTATGGCTACACCTTC
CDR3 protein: CASSQEPDKLGSYGYTF

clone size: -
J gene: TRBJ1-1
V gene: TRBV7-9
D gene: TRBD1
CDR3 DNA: TGTGCCAGCAGCCCCGGGACAGGACGGGTGGGAACTGAAGCTTTCTTT
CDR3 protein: CASSPGTGRVGTEAFF

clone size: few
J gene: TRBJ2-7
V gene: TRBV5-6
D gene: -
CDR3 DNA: TGTGCCAGCAGCTTACGGTGGCAGGACGAGCAGTACTTC
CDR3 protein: CASSLRWQDEQYF

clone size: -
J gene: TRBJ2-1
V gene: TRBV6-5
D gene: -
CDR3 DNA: TGTGCCAGTTTCGGGGGGCAATCCTACAATGAGCAGTTCTTC
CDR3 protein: CASFGGQSYNEQFF

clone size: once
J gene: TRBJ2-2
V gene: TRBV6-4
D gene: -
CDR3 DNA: TGTGCCAGCAGTGACCACAGGAAGAACACCGGGGAGCTGTTTTTT
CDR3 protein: CASSDHRKNTGELFF

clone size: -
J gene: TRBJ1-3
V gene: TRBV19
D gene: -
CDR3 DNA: TGTGCCAGTACAGGTTTCTCTGGAAACACCATATATTTT
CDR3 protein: CASTGFSGNTIYF

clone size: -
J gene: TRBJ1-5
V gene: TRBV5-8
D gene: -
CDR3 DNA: TGTGCCAGCAGCTCCGGAGGACGGGGGTGGCAGCCCCAGCATTTT
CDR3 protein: CASSSGGRGWQPQHF

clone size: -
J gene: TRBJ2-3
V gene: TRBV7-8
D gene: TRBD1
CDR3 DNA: TGTGCCAGCAGCTTTGAGGGGGCTACGCAGTATTTT
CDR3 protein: CASSFEGATQYF

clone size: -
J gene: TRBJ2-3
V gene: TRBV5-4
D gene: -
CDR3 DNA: TGTGCCAGCAGCCTCTCGGGGATTTCGCCAGATACGCAGTATTTT
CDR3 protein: CASSLSGISPDTQYF

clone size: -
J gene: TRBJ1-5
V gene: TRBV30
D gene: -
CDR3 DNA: TGTGCCTGGAGCAGGGGTGGGGATCAGCCCCAGCATTTT
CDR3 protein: CAWSRGGDQPQHF

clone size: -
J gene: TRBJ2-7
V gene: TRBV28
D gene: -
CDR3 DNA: TGTGCCAGCATCACGACAGGAAACTACGAGCAGTACTTC
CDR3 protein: CASITTGNYEQYF

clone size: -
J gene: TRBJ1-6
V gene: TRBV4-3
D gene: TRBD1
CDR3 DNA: TGCGCCAGCAGCCAGGTGACAGGGACCTCCTCACCCCTCCACTTT
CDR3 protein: CASSQVTGTSSPLHF

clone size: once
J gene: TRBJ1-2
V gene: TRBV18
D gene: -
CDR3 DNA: TGTGCCAGCTCACCATCGAGCCAGGGACCCTCGGGGGATGGCTACACCTTC
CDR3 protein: CASSPSSQGPSGDGYTF

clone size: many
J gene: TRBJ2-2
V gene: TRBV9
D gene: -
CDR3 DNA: TGTGCCAGCAGCGTGGCGAGGGTCAACACCGGGGAGCTGTTTTTT
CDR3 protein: CASSVARVNTGELFF

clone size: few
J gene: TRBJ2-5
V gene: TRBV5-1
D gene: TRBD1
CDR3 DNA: TGCGCCAGCAGCGGGGGAGACAGGGCCTCGTACCAAGAGACCCAGTACTTC
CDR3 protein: CASSGGDRASYQETQYF

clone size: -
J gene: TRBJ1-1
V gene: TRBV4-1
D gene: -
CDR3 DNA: TGCGCCAGCAGCCAAGAAAGGGGGGGTATCACTGAAGCTTTCTTT
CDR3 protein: CASSQERGGITEAFF

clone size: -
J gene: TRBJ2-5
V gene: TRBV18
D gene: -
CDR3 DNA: TGTGCCAGCTCTGCCGAGTTAGGGAGCCGGAGAGAGACCCAGTACTTC
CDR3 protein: CASSAELGSRRETQYF

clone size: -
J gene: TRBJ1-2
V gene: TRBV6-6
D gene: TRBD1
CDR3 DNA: TGTGCCAGCAAGGGGACAGCGAGTTATGGCTACACCTTC
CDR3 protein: CASKGTASYGYTF

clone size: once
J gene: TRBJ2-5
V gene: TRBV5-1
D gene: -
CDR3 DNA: TGCGCCAGCAGCTTGGCTGGCCAGGGGTCGGGGGAGACCCAGTACTTC
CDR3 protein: CASSLAGQGSGETQYF

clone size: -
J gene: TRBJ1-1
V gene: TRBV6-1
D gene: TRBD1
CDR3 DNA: TGTGCCAGCAGTGAGGCAGGGGGCAGTACTGAAGCTTTCTTT
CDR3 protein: CASSEAGGSTEAFF

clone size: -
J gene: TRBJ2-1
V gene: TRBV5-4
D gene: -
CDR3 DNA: TGTGCCAGCAGCTTGGCGGGGGGCCAGGATGAGCAGTTCTTC
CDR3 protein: CASSLAGGQDEQFF

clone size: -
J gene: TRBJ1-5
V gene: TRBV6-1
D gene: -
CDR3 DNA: TGTGCCAGCAGTGTAGACAGTGGTAATCAGCCCCAGCATTTT
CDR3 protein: CASSVDSGNQPQHF

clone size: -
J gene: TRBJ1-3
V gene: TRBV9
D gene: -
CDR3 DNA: TGTGCCAGCAGCGCGGGGGGTGCTGGAAACACCATATATTTT
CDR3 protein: CASSAGGAGNTIYF

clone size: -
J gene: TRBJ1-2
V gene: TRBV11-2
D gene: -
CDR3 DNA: TGTGCCAGCTCGATTGGGGGCCCCGGCACCTTC
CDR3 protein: CASSIGGPGTF

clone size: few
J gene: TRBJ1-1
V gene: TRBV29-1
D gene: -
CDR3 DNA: TGCAGCGTTGATGGGCAGGGCGGCACTGAAGCTTTCTTT
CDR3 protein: CSVDGQGGTEAFF

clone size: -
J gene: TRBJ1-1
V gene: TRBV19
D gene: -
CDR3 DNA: TGTGCCAGTAGTATAGATAAAAAAACGGGGAACACTGAAGCTTTCTTT
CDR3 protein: CASSIDKKTGNTEAFF

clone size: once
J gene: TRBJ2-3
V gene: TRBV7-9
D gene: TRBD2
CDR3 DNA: TGTGCCAGCAGCTCGAGGACTAGCGTCACAGATACGCAGTATTTT
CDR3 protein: CASSSRTSVTDTQYF

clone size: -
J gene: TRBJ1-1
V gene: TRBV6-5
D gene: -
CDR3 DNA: TGTGCCAGCAGTTACTCCGGGGGAACTGAAGCTTTCTTT
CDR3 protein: CASSYSGGTEAFF

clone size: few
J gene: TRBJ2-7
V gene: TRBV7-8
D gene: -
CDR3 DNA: TGTGCCAGCAGCCGAACTAGATCCCCCTACGAGCAGTACTTC
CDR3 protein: CASSRTRSPYEQYF

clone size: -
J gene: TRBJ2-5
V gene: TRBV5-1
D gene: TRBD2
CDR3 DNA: TGCGCCAGCAGCTTACGGGGGGTAGAACAAGAGACCCAGTACTTC
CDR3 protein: CASSLRGVEQETQYF

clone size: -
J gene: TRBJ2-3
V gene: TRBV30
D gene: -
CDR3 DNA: TGTGCCTGGAAGCCTTACGGGGTTTACGTGAGCACAGATACGCAGTATTTT
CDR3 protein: CAWKPYGVYVSTDTQYF

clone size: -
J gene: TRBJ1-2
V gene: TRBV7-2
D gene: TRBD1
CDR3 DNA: TGTGCCAGCAGCTTGGCCGGGACAGGGAACTATGGCTACACCTTC
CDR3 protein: CASSLAGTGNYGYTF

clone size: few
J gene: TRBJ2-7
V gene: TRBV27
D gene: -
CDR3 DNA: TGTGCCAGCGCCAGGGGCTACGAGCAGTACTTC
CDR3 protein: CASARGYEQYF

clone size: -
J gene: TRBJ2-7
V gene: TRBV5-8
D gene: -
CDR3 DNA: TGTGCCAGCAGCTTGGGTGGCAGTCCTTCCTACGAGCAGTACTTC
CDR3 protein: CASSLGGSPSYEQYF

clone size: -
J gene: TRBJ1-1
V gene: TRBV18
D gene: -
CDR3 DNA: TGTGCCAGCTCACCAGCAGTTGCGGGGACTGAAGCTTTCTTT
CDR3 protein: CASSPAVAGTEAFF

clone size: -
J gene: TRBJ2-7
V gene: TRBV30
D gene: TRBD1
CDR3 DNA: TGTGCCTGGAGTGCCGGGACAGGGAGGCACGAGCAGTACTTC
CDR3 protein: CAWSAGTGRHEQYF

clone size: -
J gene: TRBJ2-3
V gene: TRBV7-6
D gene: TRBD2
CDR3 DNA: TGTGCCAGCAGCCGGACTAGCGGGGGCACAGATACGCAGTATTTT
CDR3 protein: CASSRTSGGTDTQYF

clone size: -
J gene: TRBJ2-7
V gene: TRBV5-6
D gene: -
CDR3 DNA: TGTGCCAGCAGCCCTTTAGGGGCTGCCTACGAGCAGTACTTC
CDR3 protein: CASSPLGAAYEQYF